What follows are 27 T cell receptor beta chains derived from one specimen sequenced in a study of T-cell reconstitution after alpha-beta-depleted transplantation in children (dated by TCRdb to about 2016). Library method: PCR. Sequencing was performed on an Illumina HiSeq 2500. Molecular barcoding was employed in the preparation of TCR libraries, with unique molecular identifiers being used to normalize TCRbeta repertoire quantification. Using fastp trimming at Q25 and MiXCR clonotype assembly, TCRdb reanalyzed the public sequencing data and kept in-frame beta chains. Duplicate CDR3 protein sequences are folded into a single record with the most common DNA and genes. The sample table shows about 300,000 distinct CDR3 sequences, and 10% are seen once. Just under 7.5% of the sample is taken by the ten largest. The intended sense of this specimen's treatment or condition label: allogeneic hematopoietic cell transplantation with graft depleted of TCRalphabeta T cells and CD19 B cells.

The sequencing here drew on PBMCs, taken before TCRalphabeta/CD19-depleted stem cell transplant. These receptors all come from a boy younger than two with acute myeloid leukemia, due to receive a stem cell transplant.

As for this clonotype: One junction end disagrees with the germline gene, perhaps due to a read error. In DNA form, the CDR3 reads TGTGCCAGCAGCCCTGGGTCGGGACAGGGGGCGAAGAATGAGCAGTTCTTC. Translating gives CASSPGSGQGAKNEQFF. V is TRBV4-1 and J is TRBJ2-1; 12 nucleotides line up with TRBD1. The CDR3 covers 17 residues. The germline gives CDR1 MGHRA, CDR2 YSYEKL.

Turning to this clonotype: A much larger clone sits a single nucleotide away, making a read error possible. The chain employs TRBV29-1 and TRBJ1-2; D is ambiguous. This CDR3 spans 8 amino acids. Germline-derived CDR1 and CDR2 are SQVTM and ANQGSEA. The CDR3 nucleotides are TGCAACGTGGGCCCCTACACCTTC. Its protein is CNVGPYTF.

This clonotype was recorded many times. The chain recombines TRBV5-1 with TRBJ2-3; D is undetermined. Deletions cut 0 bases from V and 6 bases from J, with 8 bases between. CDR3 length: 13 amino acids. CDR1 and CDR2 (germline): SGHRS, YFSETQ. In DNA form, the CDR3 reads TGCGCCAGCAGCTTGGGCCGGGTGGATACGCAGTATTTT. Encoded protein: CASSLGRVDTQYF.

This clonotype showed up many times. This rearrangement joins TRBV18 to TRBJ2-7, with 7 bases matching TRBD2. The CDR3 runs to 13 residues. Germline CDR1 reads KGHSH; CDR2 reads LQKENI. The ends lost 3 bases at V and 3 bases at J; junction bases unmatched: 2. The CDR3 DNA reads TGTGCCAGCTCACCGGGGGGGATCTACGAGCAGTACTTC. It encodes CASSPGGIYEQYF.

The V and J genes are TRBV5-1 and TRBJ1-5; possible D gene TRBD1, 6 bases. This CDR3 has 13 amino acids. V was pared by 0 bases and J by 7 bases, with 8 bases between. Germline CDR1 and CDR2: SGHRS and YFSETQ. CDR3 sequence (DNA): TGCGCCAGCAGCTTGGGTGGGACACAGCCCCAGCATTTT. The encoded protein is CASSLGGTQPQHF.

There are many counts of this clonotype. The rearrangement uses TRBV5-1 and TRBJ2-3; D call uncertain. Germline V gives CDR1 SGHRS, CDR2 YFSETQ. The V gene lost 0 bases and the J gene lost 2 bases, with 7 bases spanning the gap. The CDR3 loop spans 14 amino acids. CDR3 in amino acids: CASSLEPDTDTQYF. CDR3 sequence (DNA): TGCGCCAGCAGCTTGGAGCCAGACACAGATACGCAGTATTTT.

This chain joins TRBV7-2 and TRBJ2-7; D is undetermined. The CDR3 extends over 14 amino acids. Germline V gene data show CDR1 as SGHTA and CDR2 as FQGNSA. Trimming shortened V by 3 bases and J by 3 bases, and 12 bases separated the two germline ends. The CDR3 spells CASSFPLPGYEQYF. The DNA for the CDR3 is TGTGCCAGCAGCTTTCCTCTACCGGGCTACGAGCAGTACTTC.

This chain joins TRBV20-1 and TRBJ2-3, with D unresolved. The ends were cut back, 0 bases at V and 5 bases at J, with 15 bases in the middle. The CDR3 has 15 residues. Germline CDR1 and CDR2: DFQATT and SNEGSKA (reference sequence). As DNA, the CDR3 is TGCAGTGCTAGAGATGCCAGTAGCAGTGGAGATACGCAGTATTTT. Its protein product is CSARDASSSGDTQYF.

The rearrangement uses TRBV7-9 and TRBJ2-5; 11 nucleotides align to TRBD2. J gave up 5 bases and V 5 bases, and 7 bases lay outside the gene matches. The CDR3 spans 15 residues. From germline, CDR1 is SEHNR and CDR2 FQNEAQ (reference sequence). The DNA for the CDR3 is TGTGCCAGCAGCGATAGCGGGGGGGCCGGGGAGACCCAGTACTTC. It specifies CASSDSGGAGETQYF.

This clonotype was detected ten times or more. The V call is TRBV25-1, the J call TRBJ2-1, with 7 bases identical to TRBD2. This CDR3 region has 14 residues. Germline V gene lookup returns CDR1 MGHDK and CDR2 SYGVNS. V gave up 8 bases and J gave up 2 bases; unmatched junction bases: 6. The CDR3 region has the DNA TGTGCCAGCCGGGGGGACGGTGCCTACAATGAGCAGTTCTTC. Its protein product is CASRGDGAYNEQFF.

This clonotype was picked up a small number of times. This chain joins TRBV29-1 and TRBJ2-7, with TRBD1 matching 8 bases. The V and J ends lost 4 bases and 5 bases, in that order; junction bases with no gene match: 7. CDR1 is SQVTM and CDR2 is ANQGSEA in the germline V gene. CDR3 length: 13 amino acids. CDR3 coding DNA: TGCAGCGTTGCAGGGGGCCTTGATCACGAGCAGTACTTC. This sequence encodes CSVAGGLDHEQYF.

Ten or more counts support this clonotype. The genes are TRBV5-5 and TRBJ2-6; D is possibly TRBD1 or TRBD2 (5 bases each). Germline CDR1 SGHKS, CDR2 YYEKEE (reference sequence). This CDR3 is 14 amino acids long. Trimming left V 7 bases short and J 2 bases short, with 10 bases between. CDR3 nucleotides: TGTGCCAGCTTCGAGGGGCCTGGGGCCAACGTCCTGACTTTC. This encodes CASFEGPGANVLTF.

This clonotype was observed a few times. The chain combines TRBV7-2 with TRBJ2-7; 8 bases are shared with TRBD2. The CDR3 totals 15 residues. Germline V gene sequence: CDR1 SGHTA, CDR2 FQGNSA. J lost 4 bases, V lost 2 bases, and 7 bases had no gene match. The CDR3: CASSLRGRNRYEQYF. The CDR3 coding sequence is TGTGCCAGCAGCTTACGCGGGAGGAATCGGTACGAGCAGTACTTC.

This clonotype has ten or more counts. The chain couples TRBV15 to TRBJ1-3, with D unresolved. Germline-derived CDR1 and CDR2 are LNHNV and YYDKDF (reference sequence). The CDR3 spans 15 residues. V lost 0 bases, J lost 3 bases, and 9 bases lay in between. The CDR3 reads CATSRDKAYGNTIYF. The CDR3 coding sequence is TGTGCCACCAGCAGAGATAAGGCTTATGGAAACACCATATATTTT.

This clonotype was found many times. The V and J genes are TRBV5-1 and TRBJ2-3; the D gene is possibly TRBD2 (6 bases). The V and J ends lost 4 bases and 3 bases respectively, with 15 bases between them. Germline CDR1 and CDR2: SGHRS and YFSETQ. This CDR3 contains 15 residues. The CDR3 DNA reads TGCGCCAGCAGCGTTGGGGACTTGGGGACAGATACGCAGTATTTT. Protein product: CASSVGDLGTDTQYF.

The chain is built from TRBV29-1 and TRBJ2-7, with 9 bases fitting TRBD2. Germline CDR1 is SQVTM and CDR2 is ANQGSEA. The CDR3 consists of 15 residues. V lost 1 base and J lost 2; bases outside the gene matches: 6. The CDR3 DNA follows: TGCAGCGTTGAAGTTGGGCTAGCGGGACCCTACGAGCAGTACTTC. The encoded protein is CSVEVGLAGPYEQYF.

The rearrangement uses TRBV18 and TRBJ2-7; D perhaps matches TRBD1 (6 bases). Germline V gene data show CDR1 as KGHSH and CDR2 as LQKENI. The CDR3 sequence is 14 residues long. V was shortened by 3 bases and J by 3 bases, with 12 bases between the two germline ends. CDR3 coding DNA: TGTGCCAGCTCACCCCAGGACAGCCTCTACGAGCAGTACTTC. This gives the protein CASSPQDSLYEQYF.

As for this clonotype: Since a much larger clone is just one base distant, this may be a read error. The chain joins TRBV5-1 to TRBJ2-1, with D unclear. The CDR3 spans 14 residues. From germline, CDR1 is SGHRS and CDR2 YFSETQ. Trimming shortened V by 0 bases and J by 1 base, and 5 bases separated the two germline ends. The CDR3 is CASSLGMSYNEQFF. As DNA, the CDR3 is TGCGCCAGCAGCTTGGGCATGTCCTACAATGAGCAGTTCTTC.

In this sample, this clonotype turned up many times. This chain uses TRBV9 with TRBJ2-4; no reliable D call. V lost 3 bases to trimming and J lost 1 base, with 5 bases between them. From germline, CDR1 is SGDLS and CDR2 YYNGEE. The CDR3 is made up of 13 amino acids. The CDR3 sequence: CASSAGAKNIQYF. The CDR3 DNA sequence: TGTGCCAGCAGCGCCGGCGCCAAAAACATTCAGTACTTC.

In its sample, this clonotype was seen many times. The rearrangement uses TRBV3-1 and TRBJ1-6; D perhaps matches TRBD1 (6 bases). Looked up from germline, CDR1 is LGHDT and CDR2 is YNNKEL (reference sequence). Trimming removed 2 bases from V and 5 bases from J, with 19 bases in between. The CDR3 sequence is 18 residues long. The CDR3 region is CASSQRRSGAGHNSPLHF. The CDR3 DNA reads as TGTGCCAGCAGCCAAAGAAGATCGGGGGCAGGGCATAATTCACCCCTCCACTTT.

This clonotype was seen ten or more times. The CDR3 bases are TGTGCCAGCAGCGTAGACGGAGGGCTAGCTGTAGGCGGGGAGCTGTTTTTT. Translated, it gives CASSVDGGLAVGGELFF. This chain connects TRBV9 to TRBJ2-2, with D perhaps matching TRBD2 (6 bases). This CDR3 is built from 17 residues. V was shortened by 0 bases and J by 7 bases, with 19 bases between the two germline ends. Germline V lookup: CDR1 SGDLS, CDR2 YYNGEE.

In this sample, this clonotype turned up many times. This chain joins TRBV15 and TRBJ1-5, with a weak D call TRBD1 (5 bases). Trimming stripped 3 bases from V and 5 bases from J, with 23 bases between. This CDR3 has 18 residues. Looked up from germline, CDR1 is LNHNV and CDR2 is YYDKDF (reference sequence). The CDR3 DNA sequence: TGTGCCACCAGCAGGAACCTCCTTGGGGGACTCGTTGATCAGCCCCAGCATTTT. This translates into CATSRNLLGGLVDQPQHF.

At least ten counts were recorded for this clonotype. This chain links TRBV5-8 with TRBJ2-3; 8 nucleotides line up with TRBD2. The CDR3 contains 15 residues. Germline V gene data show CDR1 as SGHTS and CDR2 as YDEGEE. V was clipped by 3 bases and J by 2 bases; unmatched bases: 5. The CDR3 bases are TGTGCCAGCAGCTCGAGCGGGAGTTCCACAGATACGCAGTATTTT. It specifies CASSSSGSSTDTQYF.

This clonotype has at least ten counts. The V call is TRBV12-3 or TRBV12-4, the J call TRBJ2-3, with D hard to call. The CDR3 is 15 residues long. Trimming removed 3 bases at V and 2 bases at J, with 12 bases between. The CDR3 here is CASSFSGDFTDTQYF. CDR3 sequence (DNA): TGTGCCAGCAGTTTTAGTGGAGACTTCACAGATACGCAGTATTTT.

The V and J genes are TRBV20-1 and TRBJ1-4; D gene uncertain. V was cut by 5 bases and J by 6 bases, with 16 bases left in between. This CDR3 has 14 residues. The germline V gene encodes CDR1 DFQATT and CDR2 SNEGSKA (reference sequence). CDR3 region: CSAGAPGLYEKLFF. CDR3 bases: TGCAGTGCTGGAGCACCGGGCTTGTATGAAAAACTGTTTTTT.

This CDR3 is CASSFPPVTTTEAFF. The CDR3 bases are TGTGCCAGCAGCTTCCCTCCCGTGACCACCACTGAAGCTTTCTTT. This chain joins TRBV11-2 and TRBJ1-1; D is unclear. This CDR3 has 15 amino acids. V shed 3 bases and J shed 4 bases, with 15 bases lying between them. In germline, CDR1 is SGHAT, CDR2 FQNNGV. Combining the CDR3 with reference TRBV11-2 and TRBJ1-1 gives the whole variable domain EAGVAQSPRYKIIEKRQSVAFWCNPISGHATLYWYQQILGQGPKLLIQFQNNGVVDDSQLPKDRFSAERLKGVDSTLKIQPAKLEDSAVYLCASSFPPVTTTEAFFGQGTRLTVV.

CDR3 region: CSARDTYTNQPQHF. CDR3 bases: TGCAGTGCTAGAGATACATATACCAATCAGCCCCAGCATTTT. V gene TRBV20-1 combines with J gene TRBJ1-5, with no clear D. The V end was cut by 0 bases, the J end by 3 bases, with 9 bases between. CDR1 is DFQATT and CDR2 is SNEGSKA in the germline V gene (reference sequence). The CDR3 covers 14 residues.